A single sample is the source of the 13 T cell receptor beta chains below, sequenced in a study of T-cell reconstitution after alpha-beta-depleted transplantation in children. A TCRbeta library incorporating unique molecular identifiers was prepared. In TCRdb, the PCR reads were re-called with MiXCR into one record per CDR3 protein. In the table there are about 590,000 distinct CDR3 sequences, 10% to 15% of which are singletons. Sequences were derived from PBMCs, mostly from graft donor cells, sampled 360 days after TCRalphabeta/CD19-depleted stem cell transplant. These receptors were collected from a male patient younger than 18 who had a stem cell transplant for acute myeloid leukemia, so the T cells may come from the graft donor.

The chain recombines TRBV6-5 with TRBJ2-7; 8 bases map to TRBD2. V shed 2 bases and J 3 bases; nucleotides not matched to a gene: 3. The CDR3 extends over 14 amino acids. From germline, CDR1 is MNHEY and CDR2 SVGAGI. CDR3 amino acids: CASSYGLANYEQYF. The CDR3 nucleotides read TGTGCCAGCAGTTACGGACTAGCAAACTACGAGCAGTACTTC.

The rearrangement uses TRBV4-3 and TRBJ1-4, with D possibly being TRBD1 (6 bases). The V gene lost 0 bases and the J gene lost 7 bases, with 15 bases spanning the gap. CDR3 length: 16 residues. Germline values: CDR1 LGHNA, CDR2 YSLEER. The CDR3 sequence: CASSQEGSGAGEKLFF. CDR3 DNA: TGCGCCAGCAGCCAAGAGGGGTCAGGGGCGGGTGAAAAACTGTTTTTT.

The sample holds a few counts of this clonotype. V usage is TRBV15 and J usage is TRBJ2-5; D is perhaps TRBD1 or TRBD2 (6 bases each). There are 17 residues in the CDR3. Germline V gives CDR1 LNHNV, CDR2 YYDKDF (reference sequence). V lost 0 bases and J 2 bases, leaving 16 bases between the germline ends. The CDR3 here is CATSRDWGAEGQETQYF. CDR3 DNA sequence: TGTGCCACCAGCAGAGATTGGGGGGCGGAGGGGCAAGAGACCCAGTACTTC.

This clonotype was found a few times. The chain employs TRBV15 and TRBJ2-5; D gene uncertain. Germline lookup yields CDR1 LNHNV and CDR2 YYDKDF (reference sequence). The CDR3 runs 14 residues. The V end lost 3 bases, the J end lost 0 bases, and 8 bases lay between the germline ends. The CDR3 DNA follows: TGTGCCACCAGCAGGGCGGTCCACCAAGAGACCCAGTACTTC. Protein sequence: CATSRAVHQETQYF.

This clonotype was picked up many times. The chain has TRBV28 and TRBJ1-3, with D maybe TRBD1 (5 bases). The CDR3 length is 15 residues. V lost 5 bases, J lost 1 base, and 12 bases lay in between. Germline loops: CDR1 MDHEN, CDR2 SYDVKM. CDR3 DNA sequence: TGTGCCAGCAGTCCGGGACTTCCATCTGGAAACACCATATATTTT. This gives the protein CASSPGLPSGNTIYF.

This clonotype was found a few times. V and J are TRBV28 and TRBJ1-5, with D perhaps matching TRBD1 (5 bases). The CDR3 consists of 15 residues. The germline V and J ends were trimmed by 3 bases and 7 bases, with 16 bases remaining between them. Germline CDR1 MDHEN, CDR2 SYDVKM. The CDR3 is CASSFRKGPGQPQHF. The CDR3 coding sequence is TGTGCCAGCAGTTTCAGAAAGGGCCCAGGGCAGCCCCAGCATTTT.

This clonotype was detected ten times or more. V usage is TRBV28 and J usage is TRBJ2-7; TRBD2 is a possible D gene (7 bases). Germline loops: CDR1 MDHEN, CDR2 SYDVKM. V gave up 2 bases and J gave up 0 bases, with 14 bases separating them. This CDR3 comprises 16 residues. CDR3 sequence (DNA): TGTGCCAGCAGTTTACTGGGGGCGGGAGCCTCCTACGAGCAGTACTTC. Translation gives CASSLLGAGASYEQYF.

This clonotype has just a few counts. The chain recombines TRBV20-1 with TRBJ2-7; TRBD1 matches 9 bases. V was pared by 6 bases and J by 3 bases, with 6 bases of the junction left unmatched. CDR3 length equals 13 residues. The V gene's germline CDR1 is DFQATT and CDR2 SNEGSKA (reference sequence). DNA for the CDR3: TGCAGTGCAGCGGACAGGGGAGGCTACGAGCAGTACTTC. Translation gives CSAADRGGYEQYF.

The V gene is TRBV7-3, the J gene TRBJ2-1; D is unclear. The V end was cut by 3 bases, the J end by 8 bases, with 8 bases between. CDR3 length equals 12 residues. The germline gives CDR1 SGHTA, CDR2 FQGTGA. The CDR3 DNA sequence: TGTGCCAGCAGCTTGCAAATGGATGAGCAGTTCTTC. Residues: CASSLQMDEQFF.

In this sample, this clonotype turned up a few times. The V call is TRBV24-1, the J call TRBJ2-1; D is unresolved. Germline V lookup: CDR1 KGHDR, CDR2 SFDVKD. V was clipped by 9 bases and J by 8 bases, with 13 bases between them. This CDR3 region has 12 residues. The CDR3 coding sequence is TGTGCCACCCCTAGGCTGGCCGATGAGCAGTTCTTC. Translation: CATPRLADEQFF.

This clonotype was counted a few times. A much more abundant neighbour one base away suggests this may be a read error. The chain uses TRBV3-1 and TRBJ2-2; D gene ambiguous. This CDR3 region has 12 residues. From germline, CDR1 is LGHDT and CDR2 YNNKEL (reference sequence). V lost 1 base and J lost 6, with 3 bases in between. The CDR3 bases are TGTGCCAGCAGCCAAGTCCCCGGGGAGCTGTTTTTT. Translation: CASSQVPGELFF.

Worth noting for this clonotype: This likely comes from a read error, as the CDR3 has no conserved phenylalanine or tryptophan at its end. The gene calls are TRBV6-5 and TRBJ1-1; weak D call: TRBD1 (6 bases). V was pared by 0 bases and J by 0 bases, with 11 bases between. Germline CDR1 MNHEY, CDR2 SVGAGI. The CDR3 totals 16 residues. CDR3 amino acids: CASSYSRGFMNTEAFY. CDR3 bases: TGTGCCAGCAGTTACTCGAGGGGGTTCATGAACACTGAAGCTTTCTAT.

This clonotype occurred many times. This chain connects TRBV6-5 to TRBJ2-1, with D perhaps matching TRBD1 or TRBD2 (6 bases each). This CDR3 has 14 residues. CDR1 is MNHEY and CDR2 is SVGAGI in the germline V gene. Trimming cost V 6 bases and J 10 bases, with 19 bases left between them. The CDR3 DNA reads TGTGCCAGCAGGGGGGGACACGACACTTCGGAGCAGTTCTTC. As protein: CASRGGHDTSEQFF.